The clone carrying this T cell receptor beta chain came up a few times. What it binds is not known. Constant-region reverse primers amplified full-length variable regions, followed by semi-nested Nested Universal Primer A PCR. In TCRdb, the 5' RACE reads were re-called with MiXCR into one record per CDR3 protein. This table has roughly 40,000 distinct CDR3 sequences, over 25% appearing once. This CDR3 is built from 14 residues. Losses at the gene ends were 7 bases for V and 5 bases for J; bases not matched to a gene: 14. CDR1 is SQVTM, CDR2 ANQGSEA, per germline. Study-wide points: Tumor Tregs overlapped most with tumor, then blood, naive CD4+ cells.

Sequenced input: memory CD4+ T cells sorted from a lymph node. Subset meaning: memory CD4+ T cells, CD4+CD45RO+CD25-. V and J are TRBV29-1 and TRBJ2-7; 7 nucleotides match TRBD2. The sequence was collected from a female donor with breast cancer. CDR3 sequence reads: CSGGTHGGSNEQYF. The CDR3 bases are TGCAGCGGGGGCACTCACGGGGGGTCCAACGAGCAGTACTTC.